This T cell receptor (beta chain) was sequenced in a study of OX40 agonist ivuxolimab in advanced cancers. Overall study: Hepatocellular carcinoma, melanoma, renal cell or head and neck cancer occurred in dose-escalation patients. Findings and caveats of the study: Dose levels from 0.1 to 3.0 mg/kg saw CD4+ and CD8+ blood T cells expand clonally by week 6.

Notes on this clone: Antigen specificity is unknown.

The repertoire was sequenced with immunoSEQ multiplex PCR; TCRdb's copy has only in-frame clones and lacks some. The sample lists about 64,000 clones, around 84% occurring once. CDR1 and CDR2 (germline): SGHVS, FQNEAQ. The CDR3 totals 16 residues. V was shortened by 5 bases and J by 2 bases, with 18 bases between the two germline ends. The V and J genes are TRBV7-8 and TRBJ2-5; D perhaps matches TRBD2 (7 bases). The input for sequencing was CD4+ or CD8+ T cells sorted from blood, taken in a trial of the OX40 agonist ivuxolimab. This sequence was found in an adult with an advanced solid tumor such as melanoma, head and neck, liver or kidney cancer. The CDR3 loop is CASSRGRSGEQETQYF. Written as DNA, the CDR3 is TGTGCCAGCAGCAGGGGGAGGAGCGGGGAGCAAGAGACCCAGTACTTC.